This is a list of T cell receptor beta chains from one sample in a study of shared clonotypes between healthy human individuals. Profiling relied on immunoSEQ multiplex PCR, and the TCRdb table lists in-frame clones only, not all of them. The data contain around 370,000 clones, 90% to 97% of them singletons. The specimen was memory CD8+ T cells sorted from blood. The receptors shown here come from a man between 25 and 39 years old in good health. CDR3s include the opening cysteine and the closing phenylalanine or tryptophan. The order of the fields is CDR3 DNA, CDR3 protein, D gene, J gene, clone size, CDR3 length, V gene. D genes are given only for firm matches. A row's size may be missing; if present it is once, few, many or a size class.

CDR3nt: TGTGCCAGTAGTATTGTTGGGACTAGCGGGAGGGCCTGGGAGACCCAGTACTTC; CDR3aa: CASSIVGTSGRAWETQYF; d_gene: TRBD2; j_gene: TRBJ2-5; abundance: once; len: 18; v_gene: TRBV19
CDR3nt: TGTGCCAGCAGCCAACCCGGCTACGAGCAGTACTTC; CDR3aa: CASSQPGYEQYF; d_gene: NA; j_gene: TRBJ2-7; abundance: NA; len: 12; v_gene: TRBV4-2
CDR3nt: TGCAGCGTTGAAGCTGGAGATACGCAGTATTTT; CDR3aa: CSVEAGDTQYF; d_gene: NA; j_gene: TRBJ2-3; abundance: NA; len: 11; v_gene: TRBV29-1
CDR3nt: TGTGCCAGCAGCGCGGTGGCAGGGGGCGAGCAGTACTTC; CDR3aa: CASSAVAGGEQYF; d_gene: TRBD1; j_gene: TRBJ2-7; abundance: NA; len: 13; v_gene: TRBV6-4
CDR3nt: TGTGCCATCAGTGATTCGGGCGAGCAGTACTTC; CDR3aa: CAISDSGEQYF; d_gene: NA; j_gene: TRBJ2-7; abundance: once; len: 11; v_gene: TRBV10-3
CDR3nt: TGTGCCTGGACAACCGGGGGCGCCTACAATGAGCAGTTCTTC; CDR3aa: CAWTTGGAYNEQFF; d_gene: NA; j_gene: TRBJ2-1; abundance: once; len: 14; v_gene: TRBV30
CDR3nt: TGTGCCAGCAGTTTACTTAGCGGCGAGCGGTACGAGCAGTACTTC; CDR3aa: CASSLLSGERYEQYF; d_gene: NA; j_gene: TRBJ2-7; abundance: NA; len: 15; v_gene: TRBV28
CDR3nt: TGTGGCGGGACAGGGGTCTACGAGCAGTACTTC; CDR3aa: CGGTGVYEQYF; d_gene: TRBD1; j_gene: TRBJ2-7; abundance: NA; len: 11; v_gene: TRBV19
CDR3nt: TGTGCCAGCAGCCAGTCCCCTGGGGGCGCGGGCGGGGAGCTGTTTTTT; CDR3aa: CASSQSPGGAGGELFF; d_gene: NA; j_gene: TRBJ2-2; abundance: NA; len: 16; v_gene: TRBV9
CDR3nt: TGTGCCAGCAGCCCAGACGGCAGCTATGGCTACACCTTC; CDR3aa: CASSPDGSYGYTF; d_gene: NA; j_gene: TRBJ1-2; abundance: once; len: 13; v_gene: TRBV7-9
CDR3nt: TGTGCCAGCAGACTAGCGGGAGGCACCGGGGAGCTGTTTTTT; CDR3aa: CASRLAGGTGELFF; d_gene: TRBD2; j_gene: TRBJ2-2; abundance: NA; len: 14; v_gene: TRBV5-4
CDR3nt: TGTGCCAGCAGCGAAGGAATGGGGACGCGGGGCTACACCTTC; CDR3aa: CASSEGMGTRGYTF; d_gene: NA; j_gene: TRBJ1-2; abundance: NA; len: 14; v_gene: TRBV5-6
CDR3nt: TGTGCCAGTAGTCCCTTAGCGGGAGAGCCAACAAATGAGCAGTTCTTC; CDR3aa: CASSPLAGEPTNEQFF; d_gene: TRBD2; j_gene: TRBJ2-1; abundance: NA; len: 16; v_gene: TRBV19
CDR3nt: TGTGCCAGCAGGGAGGGGCCGGTGGGCACGTCAACTAATGAAAAACTGTTTTTT; CDR3aa: CASREGPVGTSTNEKLFF; d_gene: NA; j_gene: TRBJ1-4; abundance: NA; len: 18; v_gene: TRBV5-4
CDR3nt: TGCGCCAGCAGCTTGGCCCCTCCACGAGATACGCAGTATTTT; CDR3aa: CASSLAPPRDTQYF; d_gene: NA; j_gene: TRBJ2-3; abundance: NA; len: 14; v_gene: TRBV5-1
CDR3nt: TGTGCCAGCACGGACAGGGGCCGGGGAGATACGCAGTATTTT; CDR3aa: CASTDRGRGDTQYF; d_gene: TRBD1; j_gene: TRBJ2-3; abundance: NA; len: 14; v_gene: TRBV6-1
CDR3nt: TGTGCCAGCAGCCCCCGGGAGAACACTGAAGCTTTCTTT; CDR3aa: CASSPRENTEAFF; d_gene: NA; j_gene: TRBJ1-1; abundance: NA; len: 13; v_gene: TRBV11-2
CDR3nt: TGTGCCAGCACTCCCGGGACCGGGATTCATGGGGAGCTGTTTTTT; CDR3aa: CASTPGTGIHGELFF; d_gene: NA; j_gene: TRBJ2-2; abundance: NA; len: 15; v_gene: TRBV7-9
CDR3nt: TGTGCCAGCAGAGTATCAGGGGATCAGCCCCAGCATTTT; CDR3aa: CASRVSGDQPQHF; d_gene: NA; j_gene: TRBJ1-5; abundance: NA; len: 13; v_gene: TRBV6-1
CDR3nt: TGCGCCAGCAGTGAGTTTTGGACTAGAAAAAACAATGAGCAGTTCTTC; CDR3aa: CASSEFWTRKNNEQFF; d_gene: TRBD2; j_gene: TRBJ2-1; abundance: NA; len: 16; v_gene: TRBV10-1